The clone carrying this TCR beta chain was counted at least ten times. Its antigen is as yet unknown. By 5'RACE with 10-nucleotide random UMIs, the cDNA was made. Via MiXCR, TCRdb re-called the 5' RACE reads, giving one row per CDR3 protein. The sample includes some 60,000 distinct CDR3 sequences, 9.5% to 12% seen only once; the top ten take about 6.6%. This sample was taken from a study of neurological immune-mediated disorders. This CDR3 has 12 amino acids. Germline assignment: CDR1 DFQATT and CDR2 SNEGSKA (reference sequence). The ends were cut back, 5 bases at V and 4 bases at J, with 11 bases in the middle. Study results and caveats: The most TCR clonal expansion was seen in HTLV-1-associated myelopathy, whereas the least was seen in multiple sclerosis, below the level in healthy controls. The absence of shared CDR3 amino acid sequences among expanded clones across subjects suggests private repertoires in all groups.

Time point given: longitudinal time-point 1 (baseline). The study built unsorted libraries from 2 million PBMCs kept at -80 C. The receptor was derived from a male donor with HTLV-1-associated myelopathy (HAM/TSP). The chain joins TRBV20-1 to TRBJ2-5; D perhaps matches TRBD2 (7 bases). The sample was PBMCs. CDR3 sequence: CSAPGGRETQYF. The DNA for the CDR3 is TGCAGTGCTCCGGGGGGCCGAGAGACCCAGTACTTC.